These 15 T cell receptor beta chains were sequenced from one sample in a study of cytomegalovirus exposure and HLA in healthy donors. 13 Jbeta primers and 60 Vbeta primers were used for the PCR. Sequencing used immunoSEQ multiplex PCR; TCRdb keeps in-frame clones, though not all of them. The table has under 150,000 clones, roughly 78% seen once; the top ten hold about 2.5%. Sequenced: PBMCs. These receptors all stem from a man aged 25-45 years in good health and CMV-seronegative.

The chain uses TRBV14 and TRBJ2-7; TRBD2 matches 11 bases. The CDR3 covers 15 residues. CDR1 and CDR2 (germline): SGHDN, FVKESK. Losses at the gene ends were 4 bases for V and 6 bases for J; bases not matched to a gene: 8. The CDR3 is CASSLIAGGFGEQYF. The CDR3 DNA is TGTGCCAGCAGCCTTATAGCGGGAGGGTTTGGCGAGCAGTACTTC. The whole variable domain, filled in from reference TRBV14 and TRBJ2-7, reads EAGVTQFPSHSVIEKGQTVTLRCDPISGHDNLYWYRRVMGKEIKFLLHFVKESKQDESGMPNNRFLAERTGGTYSTLKVQPAELEDSGVYFCASSLIAGGFGEQYFGPGTRLTVT.

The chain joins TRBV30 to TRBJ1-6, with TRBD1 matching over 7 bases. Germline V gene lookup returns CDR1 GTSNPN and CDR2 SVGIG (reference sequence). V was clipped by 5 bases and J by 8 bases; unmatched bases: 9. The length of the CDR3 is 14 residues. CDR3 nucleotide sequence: TGTGCCTGGGTAGAGACAGGGAGATATTCACCCCTCCACTTT. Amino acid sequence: CAWVETGRYSPLHF.

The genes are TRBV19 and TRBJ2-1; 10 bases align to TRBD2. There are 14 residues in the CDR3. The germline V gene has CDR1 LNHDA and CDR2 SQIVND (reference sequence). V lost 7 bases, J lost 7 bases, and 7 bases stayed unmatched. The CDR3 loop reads CASIPVAGGNEQFF. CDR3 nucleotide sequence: TGTGCCAGTATTCCCGTAGCGGGAGGTAATGAGCAGTTCTTC.

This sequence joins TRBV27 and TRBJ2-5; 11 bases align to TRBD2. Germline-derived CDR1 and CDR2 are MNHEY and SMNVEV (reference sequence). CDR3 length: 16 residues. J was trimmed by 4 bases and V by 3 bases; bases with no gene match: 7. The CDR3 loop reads CASSLKLAGVRETQYF. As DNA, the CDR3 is TGTGCCAGCAGTTTGAAACTAGCGGGAGTAAGAGAGACCCAGTACTTC.

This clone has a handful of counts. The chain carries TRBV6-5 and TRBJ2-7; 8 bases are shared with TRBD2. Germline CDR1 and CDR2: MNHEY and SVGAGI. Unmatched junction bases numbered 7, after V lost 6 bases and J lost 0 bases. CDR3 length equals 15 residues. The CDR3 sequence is CASRPRTSSSYEQYF. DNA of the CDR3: TGTGCCAGCAGACCAAGGACTAGCAGCTCCTACGAGCAGTACTTC.

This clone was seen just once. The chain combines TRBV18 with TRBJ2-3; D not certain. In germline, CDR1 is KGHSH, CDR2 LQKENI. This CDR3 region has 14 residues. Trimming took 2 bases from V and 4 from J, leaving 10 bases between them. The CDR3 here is CASSPASFPDTQYF. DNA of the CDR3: TGTGCCAGCTCACCAGCGAGTTTTCCAGATACGCAGTATTTT.

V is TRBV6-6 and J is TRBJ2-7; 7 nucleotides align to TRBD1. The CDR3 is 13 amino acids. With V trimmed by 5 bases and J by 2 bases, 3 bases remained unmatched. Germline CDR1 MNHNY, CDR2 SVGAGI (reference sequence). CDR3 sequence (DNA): TGTGCCAGCAGTCGACAGGGACCCTACGAGCAGTACTTC. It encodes CASSRQGPYEQYF.

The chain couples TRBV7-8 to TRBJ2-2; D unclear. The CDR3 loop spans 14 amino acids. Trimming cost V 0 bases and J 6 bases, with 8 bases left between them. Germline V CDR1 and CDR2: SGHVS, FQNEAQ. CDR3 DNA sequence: TGTGCCAGCAGCTTAGCGGAAAGCGCCGGGGAGCTGTTTTTT. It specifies CASSLAESAGELFF.

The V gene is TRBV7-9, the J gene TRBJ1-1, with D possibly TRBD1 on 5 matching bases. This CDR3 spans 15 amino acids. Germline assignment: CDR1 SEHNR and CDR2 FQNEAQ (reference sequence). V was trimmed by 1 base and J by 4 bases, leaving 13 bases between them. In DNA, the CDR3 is TGTGCCAGCAGCTTAGTATTCGGAGGGGTCACTGAAGCTTTCTTT. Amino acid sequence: CASSLVFGGVTEAFF. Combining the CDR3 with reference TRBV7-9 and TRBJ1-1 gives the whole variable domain DTGVSQNPRHKITKRGQNVTFRCDPISEHNRLYWYRQTLGQGPEFLTYFQNEAQLEKSRLLSDRFSAERPKGSFSTLEIQRTEQGDSAMYLCASSLVFGGVTEAFFGQGTRLTVV.

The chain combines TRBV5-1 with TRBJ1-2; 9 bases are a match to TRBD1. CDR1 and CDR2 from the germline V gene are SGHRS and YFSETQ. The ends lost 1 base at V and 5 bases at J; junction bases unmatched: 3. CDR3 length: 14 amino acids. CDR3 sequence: CASSLTGGRYGYTF. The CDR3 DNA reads TGCGCCAGCAGCTTGACAGGGGGCAGATATGGCTACACCTTC.

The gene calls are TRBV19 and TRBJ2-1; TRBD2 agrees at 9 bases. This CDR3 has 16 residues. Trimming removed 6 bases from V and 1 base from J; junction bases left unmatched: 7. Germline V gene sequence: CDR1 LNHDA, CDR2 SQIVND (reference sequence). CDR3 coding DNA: TGTGCCAGTAGCGCGGGAGGGCCCGGGTCCTACAATGAGCAGTTCTTC. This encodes CASSAGGPGSYNEQFF. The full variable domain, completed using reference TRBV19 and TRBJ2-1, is DGGITQSPKYLFRKEGQNVTLSCEQNLNHDAMYWYRQDPGQGLRLIYYSQIVNDFQKGDIAEGYSVSREKKESFPLTVTSAQKNPTAFYLCASSAGGPGSYNEQFFGPGTRLTVL.

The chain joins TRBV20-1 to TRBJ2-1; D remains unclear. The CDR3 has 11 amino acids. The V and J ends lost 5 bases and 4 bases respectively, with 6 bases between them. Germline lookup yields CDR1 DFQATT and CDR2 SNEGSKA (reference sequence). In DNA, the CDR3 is TGCAGTGCTCTTCGTTACAATGAGCAGTTCTTC. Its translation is CSALRYNEQFF.

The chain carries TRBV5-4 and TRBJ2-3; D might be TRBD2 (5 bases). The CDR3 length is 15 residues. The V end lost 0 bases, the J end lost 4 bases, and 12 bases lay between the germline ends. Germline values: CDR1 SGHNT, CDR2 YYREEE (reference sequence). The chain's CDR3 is CASSLGSFSADTQYF. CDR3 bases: TGTGCCAGCAGCTTGGGTTCCTTTAGCGCAGATACGCAGTATTTT.

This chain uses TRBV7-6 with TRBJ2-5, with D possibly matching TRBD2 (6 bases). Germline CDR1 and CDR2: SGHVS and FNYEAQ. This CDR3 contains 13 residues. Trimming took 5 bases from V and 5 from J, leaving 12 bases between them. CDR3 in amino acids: CASSPEGRETQYF. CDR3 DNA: TGTGCCAGCAGCCCGGAGGGGAGGGAGACCCAGTACTTC. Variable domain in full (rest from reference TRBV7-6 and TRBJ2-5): GAGVSQSPRYKVTKRGQDVALRCDPISGHVSLYWYRQALGQGPEFLTYFNYEAQQDKSGLPNDRFSAERPEGSISTLTIQRTEQRDSAMYRCASSPEGRETQYFGPGTRLLVL.

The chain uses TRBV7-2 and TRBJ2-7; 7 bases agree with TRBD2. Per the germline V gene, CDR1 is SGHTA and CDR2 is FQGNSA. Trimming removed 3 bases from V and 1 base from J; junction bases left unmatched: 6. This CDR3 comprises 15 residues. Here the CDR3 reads CASSFPGGTSYEQYF. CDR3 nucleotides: TGTGCCAGCAGCTTTCCGGGAGGAACTTCCTACGAGCAGTACTTC.